This T cell receptor beta chain was identified in a study of cytomegalovirus exposure and HLA in healthy donors. The study's findings and limits: It has been reported that TCR beta sequences accurately predicted the HLA-A and HLA-B alleles of most subjects.

It was with 60 Vbeta and 13 Jbeta primers that the PCR ran. Generated by immunoSEQ multiplex PCR, the TCRdb table keeps only in-frame clones and is missing some. The sample has fewer than 200,000 clones, roughly 8.7% seen once; the top ten hold about 1.2%. Comment on this clone: No antigen is known for it.

The CDR3 has 16 residues. Trimming at V came to 2 bases and at J to 1 base, leaving 1 base not matched to a gene. Germline-derived CDR1 and CDR2 are SGDLS and YYNGEE. The sequenced material came from PBMCs. The clonotype originates from a woman in her twenties or thirties in good health and CMV-seropositive. The chain carries TRBV9 and TRBJ2-1, with 12 bases lining up with TRBD2. CDR3 nucleotide sequence: TGTGCCAGCAGCGTGGGACTAGCGGGTTCCTACAATGAGCAGTTCTTC. Translating it yields CASSVGLAGSYNEQFF. The full variable domain, with the rest looked up from reference TRBV9 and TRBJ2-1, is DSGVTQTPKHLITATGQRVTLRCSPRSGDLSVYWYQQSLDQGLQFLIQYYNGEERAKGNILERFSAQQFPDLHSELNLSSLELGDSALYFCASSVGLAGSYNEQFFGPGTRLTVL.